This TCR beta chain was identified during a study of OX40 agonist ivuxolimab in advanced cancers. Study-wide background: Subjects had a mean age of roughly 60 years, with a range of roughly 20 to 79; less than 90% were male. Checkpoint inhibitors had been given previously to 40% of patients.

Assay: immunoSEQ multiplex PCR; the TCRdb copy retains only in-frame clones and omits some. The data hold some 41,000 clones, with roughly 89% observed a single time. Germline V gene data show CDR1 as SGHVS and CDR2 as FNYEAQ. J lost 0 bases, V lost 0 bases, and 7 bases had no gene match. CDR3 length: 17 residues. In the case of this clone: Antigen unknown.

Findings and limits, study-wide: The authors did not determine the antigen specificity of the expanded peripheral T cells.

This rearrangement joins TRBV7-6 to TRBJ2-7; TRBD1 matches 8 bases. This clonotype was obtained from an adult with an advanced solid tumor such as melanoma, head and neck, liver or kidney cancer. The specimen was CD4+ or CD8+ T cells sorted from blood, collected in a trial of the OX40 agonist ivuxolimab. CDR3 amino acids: CASSLAGGTGGSYEQYF. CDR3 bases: TGTGCCAGCAGCTTAGCTGGAGGAACAGGGGGCTCCTACGAGCAGTACTTC.